This entry concerns a single T cell receptor (beta chain). Its target is not known. From germline, CDR1 is MRHNA and CDR2 SNTAGT. J gave up 1 base and V 0 bases, and 6 bases lay outside the gene matches. This CDR3 spans 17 amino acids. The data were obtained in a study of T cell repertoires in cytomegalovirus infection. Study as a whole: Public signatures in TCR beta pointed to CMV infection and matching HLA type. Study results and caveats: In two of eight donors, the top clonotype was HLA-C-restricted CMV-specific.

One entry per CDR3 protein results from TCRdb running MiXCR on the reads. Among 170,000 or so distinct CDR3 sequences listed, 17% were seen once. Source material: CD8+ T cells from PBMCs. V and J are TRBV6-4 and TRBJ1-2; 9 bases fit TRBD1. This clonotype was obtained from a human donor in good health (CMV status not recorded). Some clones in this sample may be carry-over from other donors' samples. This chain's CDR3 is CASSDSQEGQGNYGYTF. The CDR3 DNA is TGTGCCAGCAGTGACTCTCAAGAGGGACAGGGTAACTATGGCTACACCTTC.